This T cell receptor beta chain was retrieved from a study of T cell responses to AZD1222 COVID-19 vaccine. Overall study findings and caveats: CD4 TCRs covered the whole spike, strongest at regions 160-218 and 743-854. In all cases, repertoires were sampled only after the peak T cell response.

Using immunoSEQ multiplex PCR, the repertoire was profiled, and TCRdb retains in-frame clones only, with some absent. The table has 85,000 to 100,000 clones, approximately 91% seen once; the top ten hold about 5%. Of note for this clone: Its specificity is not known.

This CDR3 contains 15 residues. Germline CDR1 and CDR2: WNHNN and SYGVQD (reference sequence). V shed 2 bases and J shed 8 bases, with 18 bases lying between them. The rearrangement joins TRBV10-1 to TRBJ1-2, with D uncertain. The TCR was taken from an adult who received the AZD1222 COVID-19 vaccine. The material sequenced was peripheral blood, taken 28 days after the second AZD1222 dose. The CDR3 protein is CASSEGSDPGRGYTF. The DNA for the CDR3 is TGCGCCAGCAGTGAGGGATCCGACCCGGGGAGAGGCTACACCTTC.